This T cell receptor (beta chain) was sequenced for a study of T cells of healthy individuals. This clonotype was seen at least ten times. A single record per CDR3 protein comes from TCRdb applying MiXCR to the 5' RACE reads. The table lists about 53,000 distinct CDR3 sequences, roughly 14% of them singletons. Germline CDR1 MDHEN, CDR2 SYDVKM. After removal of 4 bases from V and 1 base from J, the junction contained 3 bases not matched to a gene. The CDR3 has 15 residues. The chain carries TRBV28 and TRBJ1-3; 8 nucleotides match TRBD1. This TCR was sampled from a human donor in good health. The CDR3 bases are TGTGCCAGCAGTTCAGGGGGCCAGTCTGGAAACACCATATATTTT. It specifies CASSSGGQSGNTIYF.